This T cell receptor beta chain comes out of a study of T cells after yellow fever vaccination. As concerns this clonotype: What it binds is not known.

Points from the study as a whole: Few clonotypes appeared in both CD4 and CD8 compartments.

MiXCR, run by TCRdb on the 5' RACE reads, gives a single entry per CDR3 protein. The sample includes 500,000 to 550,000 distinct CDR3 sequences, 20% to 25% of them seen just once. This receptor was identified in a man between 18 and 29 years old who received the YFV17D yellow fever vaccine. The starting material was PBMCs, obtained roughly 23 days after the first yellow fever vaccination.

The DNA for the CDR3 is TGTGCCAGCAGTTTAGGTCTAGGGGGCTCCTACGAGCAGTACTTC. Residues: CASSLGLGGSYEQYF. The genes are TRBV12-3 or TRBV12-4 and TRBJ2-7, with TRBD1 as a possible D gene (6 bases). Trimming cost V 1 base and J 0 bases, with 10 bases left between them. This CDR3 spans 15 amino acids.